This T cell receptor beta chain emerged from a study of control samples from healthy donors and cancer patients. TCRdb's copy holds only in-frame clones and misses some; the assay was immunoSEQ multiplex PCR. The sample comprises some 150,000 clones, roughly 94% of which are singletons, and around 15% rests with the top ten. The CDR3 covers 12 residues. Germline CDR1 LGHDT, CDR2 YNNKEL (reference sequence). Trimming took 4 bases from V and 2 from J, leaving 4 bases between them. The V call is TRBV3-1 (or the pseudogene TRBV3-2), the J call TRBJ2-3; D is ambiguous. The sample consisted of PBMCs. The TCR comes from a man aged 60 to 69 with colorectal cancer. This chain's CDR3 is CASSLLTDTQYF. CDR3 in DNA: TGTGCCAGCAGCCTTCTCACAGATACGCAGTATTTT.